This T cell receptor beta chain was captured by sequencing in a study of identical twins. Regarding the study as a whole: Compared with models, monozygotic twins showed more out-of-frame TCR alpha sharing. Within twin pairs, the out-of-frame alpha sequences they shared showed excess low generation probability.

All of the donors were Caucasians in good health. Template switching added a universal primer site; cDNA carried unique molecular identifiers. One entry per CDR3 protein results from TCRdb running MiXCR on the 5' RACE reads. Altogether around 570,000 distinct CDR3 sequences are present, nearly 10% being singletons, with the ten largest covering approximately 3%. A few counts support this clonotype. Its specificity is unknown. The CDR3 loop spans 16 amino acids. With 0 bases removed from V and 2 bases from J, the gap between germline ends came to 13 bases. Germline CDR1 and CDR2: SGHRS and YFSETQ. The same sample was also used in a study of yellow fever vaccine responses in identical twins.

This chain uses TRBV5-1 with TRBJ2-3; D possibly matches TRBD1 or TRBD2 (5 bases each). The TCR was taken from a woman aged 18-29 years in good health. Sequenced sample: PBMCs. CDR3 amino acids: CASSLGGSGPTDTQYF. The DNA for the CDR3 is TGCGCCAGCAGCTTGGGCGGCTCGGGGCCCACAGATACGCAGTATTTT.